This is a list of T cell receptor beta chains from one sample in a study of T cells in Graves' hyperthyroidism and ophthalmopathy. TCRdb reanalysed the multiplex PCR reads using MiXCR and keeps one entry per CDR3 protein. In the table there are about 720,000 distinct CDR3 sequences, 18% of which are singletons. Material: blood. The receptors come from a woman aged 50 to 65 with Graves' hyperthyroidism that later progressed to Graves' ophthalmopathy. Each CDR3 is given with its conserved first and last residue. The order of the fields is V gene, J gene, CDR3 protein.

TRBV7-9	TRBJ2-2	CASSLDWQANTGELFF
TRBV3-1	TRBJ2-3	CASSQASGSDTQYF
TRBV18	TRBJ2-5	CASSPLGTGQETQYF
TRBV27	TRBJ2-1	CASSFHHSGGRDNEQFF
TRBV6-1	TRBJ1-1	CASSEGGADTEAFF
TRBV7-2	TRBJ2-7	CASSFRDESYEQYF
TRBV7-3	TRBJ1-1	CASSSTGEMNTEAFF
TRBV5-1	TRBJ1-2	CASSLAQGIFRGYTF
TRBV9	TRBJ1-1	CASSRGGQTEAFF
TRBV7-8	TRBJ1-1	CASSESRRSRSGPNTEAFF
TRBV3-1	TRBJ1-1	CASSSDRRNTEAFF
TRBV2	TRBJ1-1	CASSERRVTEAFF
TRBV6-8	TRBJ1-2	CASSYSNAGESGYGYTF
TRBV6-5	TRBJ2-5	CASSYMRGYQETQYF
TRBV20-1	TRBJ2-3	CSASRQTTDTQYF
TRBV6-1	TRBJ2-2	CASSQWSPNTGELFF
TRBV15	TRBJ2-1	CATSRDERGVYNEQFF
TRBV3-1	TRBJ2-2	CASSQDEALGNTGELFF
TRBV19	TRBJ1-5	CASSIDREYNQPQHF
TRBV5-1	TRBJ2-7	CASSLDGYGTQEQYF
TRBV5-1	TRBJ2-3	CASSVQLDPTDTQYF
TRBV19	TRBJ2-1	CASSIPSGTYNEQFF
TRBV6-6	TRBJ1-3	CASSYSGGGSGNTIYF
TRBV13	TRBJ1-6	CASSLGPGEYSPLHF
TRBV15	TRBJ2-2	CATSRERNTGELFF
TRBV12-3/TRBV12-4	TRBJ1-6	CATADRANSYNSPLHF
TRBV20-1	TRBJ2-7	CSARPEGDDEQYF
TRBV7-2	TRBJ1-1	CASSSLGGDTEAFF
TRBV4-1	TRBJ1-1	CASRNDRTGKLFTEAFF
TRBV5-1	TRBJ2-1	CASSLGPSGGHNEQFF
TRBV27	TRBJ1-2	CASRTNKDRVNGYTF
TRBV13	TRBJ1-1	CASSIFDAPYAFF
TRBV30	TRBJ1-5	CAWSWGRDNQPQHF
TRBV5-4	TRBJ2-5	CAVIGGQAQYF
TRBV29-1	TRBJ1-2	CSVVEGGGYTF
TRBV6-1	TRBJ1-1	CASSEGIPGQVGAFF
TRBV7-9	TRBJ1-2	CASSLMASNYGYTF
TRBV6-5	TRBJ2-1	CASSLWGGYRDRAYNEQFF
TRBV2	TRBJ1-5	CASIPSRHSNQPQHF
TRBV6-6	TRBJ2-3	CASSYETSGSTDTQYF
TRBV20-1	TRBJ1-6	CSARGDIQNSPLHF
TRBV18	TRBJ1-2	CASSPPSGGGYTF
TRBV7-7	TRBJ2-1	CASSPGTGLINEQFF
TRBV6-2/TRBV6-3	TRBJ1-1	CASSYHRVTNTEAFF
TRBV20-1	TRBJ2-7	CSAGRDTRGDLYEQYF
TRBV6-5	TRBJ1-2	CASSYSAAINYGYTF
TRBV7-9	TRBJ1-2	CASGSGSAYGYTF
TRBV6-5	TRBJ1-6	CASSSRGSYNSPLHF
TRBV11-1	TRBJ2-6	CASSSLESGANVLTF
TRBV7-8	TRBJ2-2	CASSLIAGSSGGRELFF
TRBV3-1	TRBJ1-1	CASSQDIGTFF
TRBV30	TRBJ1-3	CAWCSGVLSGNTIYF
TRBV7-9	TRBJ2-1	CASSWGERGGTYNEQFF
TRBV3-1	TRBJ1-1	CASRLGSTEAFF
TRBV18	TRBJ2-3	CASSLRQGAIRDTQYF
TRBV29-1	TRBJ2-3	CSVVAGEGTDTQYF
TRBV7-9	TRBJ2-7	CASTRQETYEQYF
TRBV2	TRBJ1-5	CASKRQPLGNQPQHF